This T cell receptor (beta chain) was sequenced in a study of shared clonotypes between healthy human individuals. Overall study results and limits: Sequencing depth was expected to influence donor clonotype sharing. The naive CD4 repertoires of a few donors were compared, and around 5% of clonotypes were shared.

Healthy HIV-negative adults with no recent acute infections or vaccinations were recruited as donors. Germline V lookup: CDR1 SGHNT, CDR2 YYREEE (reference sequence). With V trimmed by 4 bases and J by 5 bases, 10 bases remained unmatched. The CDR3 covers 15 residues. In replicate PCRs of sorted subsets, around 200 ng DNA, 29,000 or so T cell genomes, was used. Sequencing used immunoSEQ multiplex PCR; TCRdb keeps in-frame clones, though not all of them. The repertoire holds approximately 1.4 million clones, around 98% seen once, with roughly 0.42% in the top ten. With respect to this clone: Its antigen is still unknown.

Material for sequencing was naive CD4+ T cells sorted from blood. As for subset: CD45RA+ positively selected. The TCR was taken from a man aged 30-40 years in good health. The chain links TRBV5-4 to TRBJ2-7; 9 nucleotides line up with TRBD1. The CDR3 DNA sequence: TGTGCCAGCAGCCAACCGGGACAGGGTATTGACGAGCAGTACTTC. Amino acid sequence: CASSQPGQGIDEQYF.